This section outlines one TCR beta chain sequence together with its context. As yet, its antigen is unknown. Samples came from axillary lymph nodes draining the breast cancer. This sample was taken from a study of breast tumors, draining lymph nodes, adjacent tissues. Overall study results and limits: Luminal-like breast cancer showed significantly higher tumor–nontumor repertoire similarity than basal-like. Compared with lymph nodes, tumors were less diverse; compared with nontumor tissue, more.

This CDR3 has 15 residues. Germline values: CDR1 KGHSH, CDR2 LQKENI. Trimming took off 1 base at V and 4 bases at J, with 10 bases between the two ends. Each CDR3 protein is one row after TCRdb ran MiXCR on the multiplex PCR reads. This table holds about 230,000 distinct CDR3 sequences, 32% found once. Sequenced: axillary lymph node tissue. The chain employs TRBV18 and TRBJ2-2; TRBD1 or TRBD2 may be the D gene (5 bases each). This TCR was recovered from a female donor with breast cancer. Some clones in this sample may be carry-over from other donors' samples. CDR3 loop: CASSPRLGTTGELFF. The CDR3 region has the DNA TGTGCCAGCTCACCACGCTTGGGGACCACCGGGGAGCTGTTTTTT. The full variable domain, completed using reference TRBV18 and TRBJ2-2, is NAGVMQNPRHLVRRRGQEARLRCSPMKGHSHVYWYRQLPEEGLKFMVYLQKENIIDESGMPKERFSAEFPKEGPSILRIQQVVRGDSAAYFCASSPRLGTTGELFFGEGSRLTVL.